The T cell receptor beta chain under discussion was sequenced for a study of blood T cell repertoires in COVID-19. Study in general: Some COVID-19 samples were acute and others convalescent; all came from the United States, Italy and Spain. From T cells, B-cell-depleted T cells, or PBMCs came the material, which was cDNA or gDNA.

Losses at the gene ends were 3 bases for V and 4 bases for J; bases not matched to a gene: 1. Looked up from germline, CDR1 is SQVTM and CDR2 is ANQGSEA. This CDR3 contains 12 residues. This clone was counted only a few times. Assay: immunoSEQ multiplex PCR; the TCRdb copy retains only in-frame clones and omits some. The table records 50,000 to 65,000 clones, about 86% of them present only once. Sequencing used peripheral blood. This sequence was found in a man aged 60 to 69 with acute or convalescent COVID-19. The gene calls are TRBV29-1 and TRBJ2-5; 8 bases align to TRBD1. The CDR3 DNA reads as TGCAGCGTTGACGACAGGGGAGAGACCCAGTACTTC. Translation: CSVDDRGETQYF.